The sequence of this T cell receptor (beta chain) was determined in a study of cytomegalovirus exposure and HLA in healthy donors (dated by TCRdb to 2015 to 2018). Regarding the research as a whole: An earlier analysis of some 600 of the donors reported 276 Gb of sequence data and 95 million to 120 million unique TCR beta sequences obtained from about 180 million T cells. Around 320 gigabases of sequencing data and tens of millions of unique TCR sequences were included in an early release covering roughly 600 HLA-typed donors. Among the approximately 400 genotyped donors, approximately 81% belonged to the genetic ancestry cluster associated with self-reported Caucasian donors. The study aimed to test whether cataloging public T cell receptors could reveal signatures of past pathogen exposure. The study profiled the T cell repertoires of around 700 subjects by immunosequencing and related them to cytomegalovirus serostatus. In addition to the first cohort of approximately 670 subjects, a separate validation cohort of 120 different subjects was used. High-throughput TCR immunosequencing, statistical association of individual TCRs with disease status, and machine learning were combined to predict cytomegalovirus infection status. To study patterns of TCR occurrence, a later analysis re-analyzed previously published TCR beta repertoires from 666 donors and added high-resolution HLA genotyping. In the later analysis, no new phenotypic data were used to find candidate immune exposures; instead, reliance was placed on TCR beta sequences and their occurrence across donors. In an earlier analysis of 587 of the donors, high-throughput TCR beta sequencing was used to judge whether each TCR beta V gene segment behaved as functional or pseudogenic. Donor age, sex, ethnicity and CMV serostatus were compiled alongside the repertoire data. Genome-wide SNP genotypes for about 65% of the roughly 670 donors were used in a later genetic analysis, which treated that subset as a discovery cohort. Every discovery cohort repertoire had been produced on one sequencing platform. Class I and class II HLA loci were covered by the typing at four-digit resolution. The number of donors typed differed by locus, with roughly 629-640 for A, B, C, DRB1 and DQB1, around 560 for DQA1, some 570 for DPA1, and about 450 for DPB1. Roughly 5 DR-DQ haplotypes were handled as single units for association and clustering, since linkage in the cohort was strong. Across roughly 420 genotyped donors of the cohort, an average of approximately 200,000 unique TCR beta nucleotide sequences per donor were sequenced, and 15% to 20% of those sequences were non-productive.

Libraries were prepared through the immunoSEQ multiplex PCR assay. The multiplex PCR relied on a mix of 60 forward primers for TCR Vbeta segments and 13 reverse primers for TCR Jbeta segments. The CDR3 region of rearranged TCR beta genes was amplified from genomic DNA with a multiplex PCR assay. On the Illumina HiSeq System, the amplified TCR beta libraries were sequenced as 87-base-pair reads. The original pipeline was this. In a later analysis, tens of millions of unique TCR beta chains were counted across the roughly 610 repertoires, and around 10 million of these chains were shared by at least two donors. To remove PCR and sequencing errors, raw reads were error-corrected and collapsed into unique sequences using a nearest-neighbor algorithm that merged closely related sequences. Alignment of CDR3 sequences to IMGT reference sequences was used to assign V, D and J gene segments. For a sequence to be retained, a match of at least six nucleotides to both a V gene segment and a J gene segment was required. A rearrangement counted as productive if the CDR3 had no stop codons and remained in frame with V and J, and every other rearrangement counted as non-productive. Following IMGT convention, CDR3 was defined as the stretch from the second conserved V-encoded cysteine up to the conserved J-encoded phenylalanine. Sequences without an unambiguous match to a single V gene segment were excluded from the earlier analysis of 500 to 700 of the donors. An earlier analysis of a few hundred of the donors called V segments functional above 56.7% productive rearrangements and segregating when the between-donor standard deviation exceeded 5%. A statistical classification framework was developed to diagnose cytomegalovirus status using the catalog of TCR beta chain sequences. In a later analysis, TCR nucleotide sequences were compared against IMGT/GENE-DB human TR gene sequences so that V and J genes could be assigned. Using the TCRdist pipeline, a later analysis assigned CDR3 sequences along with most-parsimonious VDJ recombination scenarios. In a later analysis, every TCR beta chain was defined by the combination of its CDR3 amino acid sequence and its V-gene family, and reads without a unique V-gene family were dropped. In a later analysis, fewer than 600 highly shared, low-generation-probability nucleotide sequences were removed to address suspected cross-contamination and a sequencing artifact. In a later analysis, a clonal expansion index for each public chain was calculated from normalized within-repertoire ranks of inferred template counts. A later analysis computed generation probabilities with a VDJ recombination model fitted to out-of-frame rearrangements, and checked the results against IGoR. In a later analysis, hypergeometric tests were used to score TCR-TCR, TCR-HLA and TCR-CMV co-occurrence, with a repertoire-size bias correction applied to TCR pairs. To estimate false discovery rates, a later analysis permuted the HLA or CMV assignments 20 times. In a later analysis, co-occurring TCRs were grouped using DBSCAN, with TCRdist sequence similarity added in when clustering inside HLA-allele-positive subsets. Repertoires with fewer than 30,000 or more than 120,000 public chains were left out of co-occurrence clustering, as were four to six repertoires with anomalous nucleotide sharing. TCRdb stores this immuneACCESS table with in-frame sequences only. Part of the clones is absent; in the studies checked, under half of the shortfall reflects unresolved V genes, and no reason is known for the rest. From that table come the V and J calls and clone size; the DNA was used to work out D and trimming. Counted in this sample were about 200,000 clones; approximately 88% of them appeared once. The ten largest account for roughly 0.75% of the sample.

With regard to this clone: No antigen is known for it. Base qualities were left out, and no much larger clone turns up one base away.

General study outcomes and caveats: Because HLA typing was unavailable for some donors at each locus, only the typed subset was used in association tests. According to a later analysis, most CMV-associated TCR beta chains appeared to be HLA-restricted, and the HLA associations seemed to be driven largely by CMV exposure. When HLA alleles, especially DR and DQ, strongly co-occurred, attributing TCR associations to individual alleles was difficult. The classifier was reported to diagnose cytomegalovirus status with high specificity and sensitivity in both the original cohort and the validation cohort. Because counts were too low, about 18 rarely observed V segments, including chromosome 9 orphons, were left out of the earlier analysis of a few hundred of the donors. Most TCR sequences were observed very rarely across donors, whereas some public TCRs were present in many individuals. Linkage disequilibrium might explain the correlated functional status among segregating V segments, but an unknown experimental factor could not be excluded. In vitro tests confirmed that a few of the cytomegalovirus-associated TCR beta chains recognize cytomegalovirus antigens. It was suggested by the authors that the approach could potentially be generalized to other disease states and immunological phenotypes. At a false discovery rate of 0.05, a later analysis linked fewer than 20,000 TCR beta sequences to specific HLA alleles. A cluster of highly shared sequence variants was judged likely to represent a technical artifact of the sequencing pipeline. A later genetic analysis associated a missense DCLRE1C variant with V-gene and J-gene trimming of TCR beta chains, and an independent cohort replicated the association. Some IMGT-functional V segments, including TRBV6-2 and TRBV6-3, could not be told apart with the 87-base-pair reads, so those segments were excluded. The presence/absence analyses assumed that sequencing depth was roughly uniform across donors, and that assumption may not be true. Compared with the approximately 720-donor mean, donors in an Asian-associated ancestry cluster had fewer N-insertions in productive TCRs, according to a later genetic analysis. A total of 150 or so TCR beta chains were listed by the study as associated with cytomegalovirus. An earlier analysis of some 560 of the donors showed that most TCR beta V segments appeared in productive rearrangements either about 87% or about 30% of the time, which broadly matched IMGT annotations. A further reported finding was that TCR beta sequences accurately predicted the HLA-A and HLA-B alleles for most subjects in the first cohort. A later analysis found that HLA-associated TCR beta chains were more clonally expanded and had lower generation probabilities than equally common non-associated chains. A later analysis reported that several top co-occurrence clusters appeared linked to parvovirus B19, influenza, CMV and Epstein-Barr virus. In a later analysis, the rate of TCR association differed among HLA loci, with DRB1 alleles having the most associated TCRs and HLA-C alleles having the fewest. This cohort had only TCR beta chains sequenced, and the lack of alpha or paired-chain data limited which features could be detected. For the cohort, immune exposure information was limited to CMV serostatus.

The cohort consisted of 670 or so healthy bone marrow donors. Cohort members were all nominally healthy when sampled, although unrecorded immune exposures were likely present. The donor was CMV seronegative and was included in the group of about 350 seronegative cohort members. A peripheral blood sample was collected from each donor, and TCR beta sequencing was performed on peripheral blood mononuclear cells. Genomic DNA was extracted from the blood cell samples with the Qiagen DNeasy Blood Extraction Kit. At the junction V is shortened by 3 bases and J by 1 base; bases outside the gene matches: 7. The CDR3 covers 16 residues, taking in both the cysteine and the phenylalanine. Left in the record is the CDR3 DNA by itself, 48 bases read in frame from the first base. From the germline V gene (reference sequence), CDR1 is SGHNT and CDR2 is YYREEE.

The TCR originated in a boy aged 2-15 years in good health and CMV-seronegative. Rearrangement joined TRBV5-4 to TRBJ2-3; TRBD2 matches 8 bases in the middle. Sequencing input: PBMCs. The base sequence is TGTGCCAGCAGCTCTCGACGGGAGGGTGGCACAGATACGCAGTATTTT. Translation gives CASSSRREGGTDTQYF.